The sequence of this T cell receptor beta chain was determined in a study of blood T cells in healthy people across ages. The second PCR ran roughly 7 to 12 cycles with a sample-barcoded 5' primer and J-beta primers. MiXCR, run by TCRdb on the 5' RACE reads, gives a single entry per CDR3 protein. Among hundreds of thousands of distinct CDR3 sequences listed, over 40% were seen once. Per germline, CDR1 MNHNS and CDR2 SASEGT. The CDR3 runs 15 residues. Trimming removed 6 bases at V and 0 bases at J, with 13 bases between. The TCR originated in a man aged 80 or over in good health. The chain recombines TRBV6-1 with TRBJ2-3; D gene ambiguous. Sequences were obtained from blood. In DNA form, the CDR3 reads TGTGCCAGCAGGCCACGGCGATCTAGCACAGATACGCAGTATTTT. This sequence encodes CASRPRRSSTDTQYF.